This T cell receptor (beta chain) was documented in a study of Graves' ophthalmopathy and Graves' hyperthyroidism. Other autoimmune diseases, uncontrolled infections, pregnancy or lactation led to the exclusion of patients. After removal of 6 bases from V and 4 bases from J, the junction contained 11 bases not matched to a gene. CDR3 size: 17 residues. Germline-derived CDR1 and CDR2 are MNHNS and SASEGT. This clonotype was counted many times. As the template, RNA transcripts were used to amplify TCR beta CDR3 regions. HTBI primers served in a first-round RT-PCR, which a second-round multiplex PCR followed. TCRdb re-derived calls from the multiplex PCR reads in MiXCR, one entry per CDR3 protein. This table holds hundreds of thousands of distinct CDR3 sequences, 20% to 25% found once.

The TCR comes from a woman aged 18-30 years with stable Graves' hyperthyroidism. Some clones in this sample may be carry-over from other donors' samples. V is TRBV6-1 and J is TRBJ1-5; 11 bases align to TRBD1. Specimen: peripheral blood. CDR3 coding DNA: TGTGCCAGCAGCTTCGGACAGGGGGCGTCCCTAAATCAGCCCCAGCATTTT. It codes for CASSFGQGASLNQPQHF.